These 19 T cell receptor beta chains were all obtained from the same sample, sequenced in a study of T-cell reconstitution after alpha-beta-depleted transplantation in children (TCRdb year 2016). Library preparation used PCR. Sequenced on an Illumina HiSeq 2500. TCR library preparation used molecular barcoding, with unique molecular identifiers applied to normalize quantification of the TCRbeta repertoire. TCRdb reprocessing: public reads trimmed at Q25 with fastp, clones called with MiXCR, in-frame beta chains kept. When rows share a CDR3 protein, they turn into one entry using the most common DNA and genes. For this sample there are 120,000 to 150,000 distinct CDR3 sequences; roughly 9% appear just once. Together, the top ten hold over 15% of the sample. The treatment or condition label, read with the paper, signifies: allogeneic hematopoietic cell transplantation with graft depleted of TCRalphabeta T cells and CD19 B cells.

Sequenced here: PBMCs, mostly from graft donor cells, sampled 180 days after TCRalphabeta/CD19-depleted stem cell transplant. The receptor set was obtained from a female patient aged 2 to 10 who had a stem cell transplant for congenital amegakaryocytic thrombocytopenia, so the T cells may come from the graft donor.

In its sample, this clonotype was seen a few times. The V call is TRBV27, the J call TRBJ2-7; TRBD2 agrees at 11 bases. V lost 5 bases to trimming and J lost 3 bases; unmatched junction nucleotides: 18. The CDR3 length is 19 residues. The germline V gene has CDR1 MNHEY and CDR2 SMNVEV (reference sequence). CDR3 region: CASSIKPPLLAGARYEQYF. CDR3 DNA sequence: TGTGCCAGCAGTATTAAGCCCCCTTTACTAGCGGGGGCGCGCTACGAGCAGTACTTC.

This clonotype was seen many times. Written as DNA, the CDR3 is TGTGCCAGCAGCTTGGCCTACGGGGACAGGCAGGGTCAGCCCCAGCATTTT. Translation: CASSLAYGDRQGQPQHF. This chain connects TRBV5-8 to TRBJ1-5, with 8 bases matching TRBD1. The V gene's germline CDR1 is SGHTS and CDR2 YDEGEE. The ends lost 0 bases at V and 6 bases at J; junction bases unmatched: 11. The CDR3 runs 17 residues.

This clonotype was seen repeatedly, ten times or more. CDR3 in amino acids: CASSAPSGQGPRRDTEAFF. The CDR3 coding sequence is TGTGCCAGCAGCGCCCCGTCAGGGCAGGGACCTCGGAGGGACACTGAAGCTTTCTTT. This rearrangement joins TRBV5-6 to TRBJ1-1, with D maybe TRBD1 (5 bases). V lost 4 bases to trimming and J lost 3 bases, with 28 bases between them. The CDR3 runs to 19 residues. Germline V gives CDR1 SGHDT, CDR2 YYEEEE. Full variable domain (rest looked up from reference TRBV5-6 and TRBJ1-1): DAGVTQSPTHLIKTRGQQVTLRCSPKSGHDTVSWYQQALGQGPQFIFQYYEEEERQRGNFPDRFSGHQFPNYSSELNVNALLLGDSALYLCASSAPSGQGPRRDTEAFFGQGTRLTVV.

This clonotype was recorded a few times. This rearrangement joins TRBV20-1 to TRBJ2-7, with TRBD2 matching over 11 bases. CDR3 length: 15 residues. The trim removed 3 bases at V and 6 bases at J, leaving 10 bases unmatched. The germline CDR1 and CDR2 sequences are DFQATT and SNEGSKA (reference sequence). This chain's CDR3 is CSARSFSGRALEQYF. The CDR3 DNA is TGCAGTGCTAGGAGCTTTAGCGGGAGGGCTCTCGAGCAGTACTTC.

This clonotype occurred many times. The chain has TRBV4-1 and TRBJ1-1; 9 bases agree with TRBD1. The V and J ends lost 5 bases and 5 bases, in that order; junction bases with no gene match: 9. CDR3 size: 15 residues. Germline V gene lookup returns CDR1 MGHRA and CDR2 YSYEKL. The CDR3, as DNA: TGCGCCAGCAGCGACCTACCGACAGGGGGGACTGAAGCTTTCTTT. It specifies CASSDLPTGGTEAFF.

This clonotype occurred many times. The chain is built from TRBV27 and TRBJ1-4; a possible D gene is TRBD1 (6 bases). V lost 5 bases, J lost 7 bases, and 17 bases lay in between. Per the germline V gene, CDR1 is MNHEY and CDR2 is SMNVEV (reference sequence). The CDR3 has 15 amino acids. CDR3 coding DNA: TGTGCCAGCAGTCGCAATTCGGGGGGGGCTGAAAAACTGTTTTTT. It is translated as CASSRNSGGAEKLFF.

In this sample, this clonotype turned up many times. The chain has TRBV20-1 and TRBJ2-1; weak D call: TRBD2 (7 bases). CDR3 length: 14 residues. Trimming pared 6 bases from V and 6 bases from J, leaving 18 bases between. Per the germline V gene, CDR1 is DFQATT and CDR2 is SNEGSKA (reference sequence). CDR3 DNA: TGCAGTGCCACTTTGGGGGGGGCGGTCAATGAGCAGTTCTTC. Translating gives CSATLGGAVNEQFF.

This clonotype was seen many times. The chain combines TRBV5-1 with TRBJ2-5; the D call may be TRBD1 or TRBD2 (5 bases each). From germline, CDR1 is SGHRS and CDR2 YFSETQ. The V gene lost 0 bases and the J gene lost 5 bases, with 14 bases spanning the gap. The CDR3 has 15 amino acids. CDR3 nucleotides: TGCGCCAGCAGCTTGGTTTGGGACCCGTTGGAGACCCAGTACTTC. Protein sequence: CASSLVWDPLETQYF.

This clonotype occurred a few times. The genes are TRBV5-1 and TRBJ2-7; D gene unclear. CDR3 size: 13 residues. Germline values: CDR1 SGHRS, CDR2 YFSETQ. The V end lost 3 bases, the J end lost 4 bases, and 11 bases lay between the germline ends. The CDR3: CASSSLIKYEQYF. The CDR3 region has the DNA TGCGCCAGCAGCTCACTAATCAAATACGAGCAGTACTTC.

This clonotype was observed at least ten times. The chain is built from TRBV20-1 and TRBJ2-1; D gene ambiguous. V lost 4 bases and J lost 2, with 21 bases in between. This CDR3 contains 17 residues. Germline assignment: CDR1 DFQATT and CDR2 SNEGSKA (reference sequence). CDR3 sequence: CSAILWGDASAYNEQFF. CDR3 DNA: TGCAGTGCTATCCTTTGGGGTGATGCATCAGCCTACAATGAGCAGTTCTTC.

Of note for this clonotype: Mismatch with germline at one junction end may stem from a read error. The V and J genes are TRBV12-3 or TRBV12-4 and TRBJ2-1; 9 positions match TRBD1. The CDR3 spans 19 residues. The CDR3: CTSSPLPKTTGGLYNEQFF. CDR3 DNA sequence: TGTACCAGCAGTCCACTCCCGAAGACCACAGGGGGCTTATACAATGAGCAGTTCTTC.

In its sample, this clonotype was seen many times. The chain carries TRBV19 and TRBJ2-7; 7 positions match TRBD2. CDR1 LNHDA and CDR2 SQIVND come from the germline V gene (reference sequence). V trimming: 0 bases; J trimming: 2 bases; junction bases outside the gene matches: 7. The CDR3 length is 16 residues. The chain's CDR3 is CASSIDIAGAPYEQYF. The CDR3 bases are TGTGCCAGTAGTATAGATATCGCGGGAGCCCCCTACGAGCAGTACTTC.

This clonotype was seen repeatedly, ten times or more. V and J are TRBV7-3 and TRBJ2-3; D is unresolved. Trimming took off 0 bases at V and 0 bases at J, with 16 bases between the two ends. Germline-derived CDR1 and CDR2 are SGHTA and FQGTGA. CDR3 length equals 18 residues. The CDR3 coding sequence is TGTGCCAGCAGCTTAACCGGGTCTCGGTTGACTAGCACAGATACGCAGTATTTT. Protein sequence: CASSLTGSRLTSTDTQYF.

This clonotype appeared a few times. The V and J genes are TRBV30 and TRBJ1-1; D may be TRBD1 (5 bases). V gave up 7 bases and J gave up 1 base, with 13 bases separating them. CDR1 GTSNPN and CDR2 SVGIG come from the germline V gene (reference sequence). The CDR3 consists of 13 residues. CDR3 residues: CASDNLGNTEAFF. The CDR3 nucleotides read TGTGCCTCGGACAACCTTGGGAACACTGAAGCTTTCTTT.

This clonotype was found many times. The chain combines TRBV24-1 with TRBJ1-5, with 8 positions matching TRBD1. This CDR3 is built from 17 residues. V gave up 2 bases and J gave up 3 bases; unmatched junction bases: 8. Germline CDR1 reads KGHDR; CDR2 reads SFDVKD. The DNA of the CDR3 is TGTGCCACCAGTGATTCCCAGGACAGGGACCCCAATCAGCCCCAGCATTTT. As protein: CATSDSQDRDPNQPQHF.

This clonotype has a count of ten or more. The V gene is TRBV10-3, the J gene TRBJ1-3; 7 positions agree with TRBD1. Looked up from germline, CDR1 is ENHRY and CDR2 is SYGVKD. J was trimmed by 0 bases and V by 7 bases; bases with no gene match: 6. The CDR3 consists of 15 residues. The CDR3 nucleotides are TGTGCCATCACCGACAGGGCTGGCTCTGGAAACACCATATATTTT. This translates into CAITDRAGSGNTIYF.

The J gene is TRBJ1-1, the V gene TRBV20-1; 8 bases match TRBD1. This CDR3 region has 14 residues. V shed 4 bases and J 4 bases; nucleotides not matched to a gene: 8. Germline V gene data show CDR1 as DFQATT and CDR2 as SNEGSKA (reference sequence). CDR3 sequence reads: CSATRLTGGTEAFF. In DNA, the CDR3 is TGCAGTGCTACACGTCTCACAGGGGGCACTGAAGCTTTCTTT.

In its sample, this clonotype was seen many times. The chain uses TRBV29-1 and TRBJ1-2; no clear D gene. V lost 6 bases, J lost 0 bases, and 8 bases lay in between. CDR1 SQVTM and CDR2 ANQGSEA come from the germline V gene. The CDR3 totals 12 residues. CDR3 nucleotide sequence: TGCAGCGTGTACACGACTAACTATGGCTACACCTTC. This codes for CSVYTTNYGYTF. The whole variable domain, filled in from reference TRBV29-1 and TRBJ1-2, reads SAVISQKPSRDICQRGTSLTIQCQVDSQVTMMFWYRQQPGQSLTLIATANQGSEATYESGFVIDKFPISRPNLTFSTLTVSNMSPEDSSIYLCSVYTTNYGYTFGSGTRLTVV.

CDR3 residues: CASSLARARYNEQFF. The CDR3 bases are TGCGCCAGCAGCTTGGCTCGAGCTCGGTACAATGAGCAGTTCTTC. The chain is built from TRBV5-1 and TRBJ2-1; D remains unclear. The CDR3 spans 15 residues. The V and J ends lost 0 bases and 4 bases respectively, with 11 bases between them. Per germline, CDR1 SGHRS and CDR2 YFSETQ.